Below, one T cell receptor (beta chain) is given with its context. Both TCR beta VDJ combination and CDR3 sequence profiling were carried out. Genomic DNA was the template for this profiling. In TCRdb, the reads were re-called with MiXCR into one record per CDR3 protein. The sample yields some 120,000 distinct CDR3 sequences, over 45% seen once. This entry comes from a study of CD8+CD57+ T cells in acquired aplastic anemia. Background on the study: Roughly 3 ug was the average amount of DNA from sorted CD4+ and CD8+ cells. Sequencing produced an average of approximately 11 million reads per healthy donor for CD4+ cells.

The sample was sorted CD4+, CD8+, or CD8+CD57+ T cells (not recorded which) from PBMCs. The source is a human donor in good health, serving as a control.

CDR3 residues: CASCLVGRGDTGELFF. The CDR3, as DNA: TGTGCTAGCTGCTTAGTTGGCCGCGGGGACACCGGGGAGCTGTTTTTT. V is TRBV7-7 and J is TRBJ2-2; D might be TRBD2 (6 bases). Germline V gene sequence: CDR1 SSHAT, CDR2 FNYEAQ (reference sequence). The CDR3 extends over 16 amino acids.